The present T cell receptor beta chain was sequenced within a study of blood T cell repertoires in COVID-19. About the study: Acute and convalescent COVID-19 samples came from the United States, Italy and Spain. PBMCs, B-cell-depleted T cells, or T cells provided the cDNA or gDNA that made up the material.

Trimming left V 4 bases short and J 2 bases short, with 11 bases between. Germline CDR1 and CDR2: SGHRS and YFSETQ. This CDR3 is 14 amino acids long. Original methodology: Amplification of reference gene primers provided the estimated nucleated cell counts. Assay used: immunoSEQ multiplex PCR; TCRdb lists only in-frame clones, some missing. D and trimming come from the DNA, and the V and J calls and clone size come from that table. The table lists about 400,000 clones, about 88% of them singletons. Material for sequencing was peripheral blood. The chain links TRBV5-1 to TRBJ2-3, with D possibly matching TRBD2 (6 bases). The clonotype originates from a human donor in a cohort sampled during active COVID-19. CDR3 DNA sequence: TGCGCCAGCAGCGGAGGGACCCTCACAGATACGCAGTATTTT. This sequence encodes CASSGGTLTDTQYF.